This TCR beta chain derives from a study of monozygotic twins with inflammatory bowel disease. A total RNA quantity of roughly 3,400 ng went into each TCR library. Following a re-call of the 5' RACE reads, TCRdb has one entry per CDR3 protein and lacks DNA. Its listing shows under 200,000 distinct CDR3 sequences. As to this clonotype: Its target is not known.

Notes on the study in general: Clonotypes shared with others were fewer in IBD patients than in healthy twins, especially with disease activity. Support was lacking for any single strong IBD-associated signal or clonotype.

Germline assignment: CDR1 DFQATT and CDR2 SNEGSKA (reference sequence). The CDR3 runs to 14 residues. The clonotype originates from a human donor with ulcerative colitis or Crohn's disease, or a healthy co-twin of an affected twin (not recorded which). The chain recombines TRBV20-1 with TRBJ2-1; TCRdb proposes TRBD1, but this gene call is untestable without DNA. Sequencing was performed on blood. The chain's CDR3 is CSASRGASYNEQFF.